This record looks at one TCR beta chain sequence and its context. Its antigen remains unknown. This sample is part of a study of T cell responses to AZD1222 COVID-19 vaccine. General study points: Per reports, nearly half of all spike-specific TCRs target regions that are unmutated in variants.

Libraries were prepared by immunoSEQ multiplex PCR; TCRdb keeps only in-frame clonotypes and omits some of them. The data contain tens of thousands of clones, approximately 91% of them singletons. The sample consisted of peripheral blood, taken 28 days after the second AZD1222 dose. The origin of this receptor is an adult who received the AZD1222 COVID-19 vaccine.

The CDR3 loop is CASSSPGPYEQYF. The CDR3 coding sequence is TGTGCCAGCAGTTCCCCGGGCCCGTACGAGCAGTACTTC. V usage is TRBV6-9 and J usage is TRBJ2-7; no definite D call. This CDR3 region has 13 residues. V shed 4 bases and J shed 4 bases, with 11 bases lying between them. Germline V gene data show CDR1 as MNHGY and CDR2 as SVAAGI.